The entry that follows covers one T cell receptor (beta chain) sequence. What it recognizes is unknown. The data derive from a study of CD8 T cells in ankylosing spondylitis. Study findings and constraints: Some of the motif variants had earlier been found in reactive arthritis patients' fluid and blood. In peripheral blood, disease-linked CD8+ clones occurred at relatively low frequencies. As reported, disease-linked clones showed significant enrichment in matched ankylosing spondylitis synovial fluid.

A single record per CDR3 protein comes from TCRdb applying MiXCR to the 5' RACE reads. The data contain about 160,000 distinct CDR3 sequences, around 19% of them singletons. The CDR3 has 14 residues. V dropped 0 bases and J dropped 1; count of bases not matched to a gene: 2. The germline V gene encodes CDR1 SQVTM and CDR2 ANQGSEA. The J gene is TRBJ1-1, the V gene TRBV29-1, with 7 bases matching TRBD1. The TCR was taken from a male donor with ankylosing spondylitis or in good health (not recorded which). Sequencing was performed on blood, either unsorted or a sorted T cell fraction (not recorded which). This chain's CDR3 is CSVEDRGGNTEAFF. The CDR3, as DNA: TGCAGCGTTGAAGACAGGGGGGGGAACACTGAAGCTTTCTTT.